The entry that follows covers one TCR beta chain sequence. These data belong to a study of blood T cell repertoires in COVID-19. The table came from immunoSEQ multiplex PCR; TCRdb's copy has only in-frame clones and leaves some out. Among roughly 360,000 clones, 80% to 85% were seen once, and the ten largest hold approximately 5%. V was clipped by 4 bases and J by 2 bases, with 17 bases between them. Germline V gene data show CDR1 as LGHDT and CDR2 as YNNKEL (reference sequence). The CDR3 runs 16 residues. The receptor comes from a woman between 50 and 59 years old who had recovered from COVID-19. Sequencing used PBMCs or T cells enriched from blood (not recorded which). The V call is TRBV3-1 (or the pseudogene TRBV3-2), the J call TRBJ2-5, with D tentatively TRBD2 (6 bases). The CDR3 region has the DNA TGTGCCAGCAGCCGTCCGGGGGTTTCGCCTCAAGAGACCCAGTACTTC. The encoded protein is CASSRPGVSPQETQYF.